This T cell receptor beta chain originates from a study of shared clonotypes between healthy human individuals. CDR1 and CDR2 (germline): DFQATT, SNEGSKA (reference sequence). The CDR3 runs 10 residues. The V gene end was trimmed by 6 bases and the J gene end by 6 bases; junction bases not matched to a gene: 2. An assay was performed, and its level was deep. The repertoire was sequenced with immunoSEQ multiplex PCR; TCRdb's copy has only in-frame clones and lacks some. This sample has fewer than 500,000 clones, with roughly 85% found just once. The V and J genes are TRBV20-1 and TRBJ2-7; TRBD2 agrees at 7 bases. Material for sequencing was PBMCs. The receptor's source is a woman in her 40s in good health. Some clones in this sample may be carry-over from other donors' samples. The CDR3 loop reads CSATGGEQYF. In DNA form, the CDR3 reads TGCAGTGCAACGGGGGGCGAGCAGTACTTC.